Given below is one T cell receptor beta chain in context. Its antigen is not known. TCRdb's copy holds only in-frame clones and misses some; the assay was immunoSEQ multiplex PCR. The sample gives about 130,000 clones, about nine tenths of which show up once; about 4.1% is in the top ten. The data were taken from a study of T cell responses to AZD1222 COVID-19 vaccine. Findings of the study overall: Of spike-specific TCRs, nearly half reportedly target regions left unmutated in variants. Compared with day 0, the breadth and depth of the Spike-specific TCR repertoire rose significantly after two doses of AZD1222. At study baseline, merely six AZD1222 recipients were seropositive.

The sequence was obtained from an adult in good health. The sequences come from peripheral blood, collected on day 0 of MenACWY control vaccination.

CDR3 DNA: TGTGCCAGCAGCCGCCGAGCACAGGAGGGCACTGAAGCTTTCTTT. This codes for CASSRRAQEGTEAFF. The chain combines TRBV4-2 with TRBJ1-1; D is perhaps TRBD1 (5 bases). The germline V gene encodes CDR1 LGHNA and CDR2 YNFKEQ. V lost 4 bases to trimming and J lost 4 bases, with 16 bases between them. The CDR3 runs 15 residues.